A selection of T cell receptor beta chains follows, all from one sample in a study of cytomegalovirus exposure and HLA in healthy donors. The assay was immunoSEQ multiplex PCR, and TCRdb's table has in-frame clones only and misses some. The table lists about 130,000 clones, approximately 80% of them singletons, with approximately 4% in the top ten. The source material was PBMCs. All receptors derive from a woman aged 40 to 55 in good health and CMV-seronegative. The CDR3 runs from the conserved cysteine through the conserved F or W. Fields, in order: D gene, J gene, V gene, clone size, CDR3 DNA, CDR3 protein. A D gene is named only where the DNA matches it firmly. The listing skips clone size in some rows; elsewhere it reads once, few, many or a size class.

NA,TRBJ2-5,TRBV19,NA,TGTGCCAGTAGTGTCACAGGGACGGAGACCCAGTACTTC,CASSVTGTETQYF
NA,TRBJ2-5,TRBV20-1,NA,TGCAGTGCTAGCAGGAGGGAGACCCAGTACTTC,CSASRRETQYF
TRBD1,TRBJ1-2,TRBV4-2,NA,TGTGCCAGCAGCCAAGTGTGGACAGGGGAGGGCTACACCTTC,CASSQVWTGEGYTF
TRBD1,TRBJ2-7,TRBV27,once,TGTGCCAGCAGTCCGAGGGGACAGGGTAGGTACGAGCAGTACTTC,CASSPRGQGRYEQYF
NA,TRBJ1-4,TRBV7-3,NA,TGTGCCAGCAGCTTAAGTGGAGGCCTTAATGAAAAACTGTTTTTT,CASSLSGGLNEKLFF
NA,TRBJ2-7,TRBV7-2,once,TGTGCCAGCAGCTTAGGGACAGTGAACTACGAGCAGTACTTC,CASSLGTVNYEQYF
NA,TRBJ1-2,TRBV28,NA,TGTGCCAGCAGTTTATCAGGGGCCTATGGCTACACCTTC,CASSLSGAYGYTF
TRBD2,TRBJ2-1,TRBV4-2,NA,TGTGCCAGCAGCCAGGATTGGACAGTAGCGGGGACTGAGCAGTTCTTC,CASSQDWTVAGTEQFF
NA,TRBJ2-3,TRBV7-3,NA,TGTGCCAGCAGCCAATACGGTAGCGGTGCCACAGATACGCAGTATTTT,CASSQYGSGATDTQYF
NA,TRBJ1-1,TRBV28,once,TGTGCCAGCAGTCGACCCGACAGGAGCCTTATGAACACTGAAGCTTTCTTT,CASSRPDRSLMNTEAFF
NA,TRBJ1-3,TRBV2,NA,TGTGCCAGCAGTGGGGCAGGACTCTCTGGAAACACCATATATTTT,CASSGAGLSGNTIYF
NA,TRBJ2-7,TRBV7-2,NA,TGTGCCAGCAGCTTAGGGCGGTTCACCTACGAGCAGTACTTC,CASSLGRFTYEQYF
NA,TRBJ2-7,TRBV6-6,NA,TGTGCCAGCAGTTCCCAACTTAGCGGATCATACGAGCAGTACTTC,CASSSQLSGSYEQYF
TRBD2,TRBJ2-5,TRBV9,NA,TGTGCCAGCAGCGGAACCGACGCGCGGGGGGAGACCCAGTACTTC,CASSGTDARGETQYF
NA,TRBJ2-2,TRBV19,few,TGTGCCAGTAGTATAGAATTAGCAACCGGGGAGCTGTTTTTT,CASSIELATGELFF
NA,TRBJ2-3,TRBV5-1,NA,TGCGCCAGCAGCTTGGTGTCCTCCGGGGGAGGCACAGATACGCAGTATTTT,CASSLVSSGGGTDTQYF
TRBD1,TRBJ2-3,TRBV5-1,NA,TGCGCCAGCAGCCTAACAGGGGGTAACACAGATACGCAGTATTTT,CASSLTGGNTDTQYF
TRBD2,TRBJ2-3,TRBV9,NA,TGTGCCAGCAGCGTAACCTCCGGGGGGGCAGATACGCAGTATTTT,CASSVTSGGADTQYF
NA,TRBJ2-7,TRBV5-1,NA,TGCGCCAGCAGCTTGGAGGCAGGGTTGTACGAGCAGTACTTC,CASSLEAGLYEQYF
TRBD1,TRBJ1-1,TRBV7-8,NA,TGTGCCAGCAGCTTGGGGACAGGGAGGGAGGGCACTGAAGCTTTCTTT,CASSLGTGREGTEAFF
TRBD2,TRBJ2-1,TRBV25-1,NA,TGTGCCAGCAGTGATTTGGCAGGGAGGGAGAATGAGCAGTTCTTC,CASSDLAGRENEQFF
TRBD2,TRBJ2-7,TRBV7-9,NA,TGTGCCAGCAGCTTTCGGGGGGAGGGCTACGAGCAGTACTTC,CASSFRGEGYEQYF
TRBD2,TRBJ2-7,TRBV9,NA,TGTGCCAGCAGCGCCTCAGGGAGCGGGAGGGCCGGGGGGGAGCAGTACTTC,CASSASGSGRAGGEQYF
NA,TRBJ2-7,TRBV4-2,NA,TGTGCCAGCAGCCAAGATTTAGAATACGAGCAGTACTTC,CASSQDLEYEQYF
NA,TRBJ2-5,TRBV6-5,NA,TGTGCCAGCAGTTACACCGAGTACCAAGAGACCCAGTACTTC,CASSYTEYQETQYF
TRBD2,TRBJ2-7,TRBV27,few,TGTGCCAGCAGTGAGGTGGCTAGCGGGAGTTCGTACGAGCAGTACTTC,CASSEVASGSSYEQYF
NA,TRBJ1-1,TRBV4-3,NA,TGCGCCAGCAGCCAAACAGGAAAGAACACTGAAGCTTTCTTT,CASSQTGKNTEAFF